Detailed here is one T cell receptor (beta chain). The CDR3 sequence is 15 residues long. CDR1 and CDR2 (germline): SNHLY, FYNNEI. The V end lost 6 bases, the J end lost 0 bases, and 11 bases lay between the germline ends. The entry originates in a study of blood T cell repertoires in COVID-19. Across the whole study: Samples taken during acute and convalescent COVID-19 were collected in the United States, Italy and Spain. T cells, B-cell-depleted T cells, or PBMCs provided the cDNA or gDNA that served as material.

TCRdb's copy holds only in-frame clones and misses some; the assay was immunoSEQ multiplex PCR. The sample records under 150,000 clones, around 82% being singletons. The clonotype originates from a man in his 60s with acute or convalescent COVID-19. The material sequenced was peripheral blood. The rearrangement joins TRBV2 to TRBJ2-2; TRBD1 might be the D (6 bases). As DNA, the CDR3 is TGTGCCAGCAGAGCGGACAGTGCGAACACCGGGGAGCTGTTTTTT. It codes for CASRADSANTGELFF.